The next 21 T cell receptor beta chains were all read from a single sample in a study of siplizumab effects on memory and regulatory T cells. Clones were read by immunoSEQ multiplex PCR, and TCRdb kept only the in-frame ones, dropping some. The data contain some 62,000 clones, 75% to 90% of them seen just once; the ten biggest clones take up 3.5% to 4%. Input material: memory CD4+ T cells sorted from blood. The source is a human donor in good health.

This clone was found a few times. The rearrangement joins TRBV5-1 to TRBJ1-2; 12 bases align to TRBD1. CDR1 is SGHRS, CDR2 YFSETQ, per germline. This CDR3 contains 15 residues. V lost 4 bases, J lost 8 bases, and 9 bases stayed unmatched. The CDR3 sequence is CASSEGTGGAQGYTF. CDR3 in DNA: TGCGCCAGCAGCGAGGGGACAGGGGGCGCGCAGGGCTACACCTTC.

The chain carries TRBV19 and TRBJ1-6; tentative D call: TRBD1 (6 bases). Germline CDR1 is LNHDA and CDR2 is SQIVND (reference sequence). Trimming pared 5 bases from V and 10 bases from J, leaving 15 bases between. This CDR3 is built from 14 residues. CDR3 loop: CASSVGQTPSPLHF. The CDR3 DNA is TGTGCCAGTAGTGTCGGACAGACCCCGTCACCCCTCCACTTT.

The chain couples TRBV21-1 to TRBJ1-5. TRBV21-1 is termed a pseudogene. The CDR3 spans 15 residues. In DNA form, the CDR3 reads TGTGCCAGCAGCAAAGTTAGGGCAGCTAATCAGCCCCAGCATTTT. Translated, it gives CASSKVRAANQPQHF.

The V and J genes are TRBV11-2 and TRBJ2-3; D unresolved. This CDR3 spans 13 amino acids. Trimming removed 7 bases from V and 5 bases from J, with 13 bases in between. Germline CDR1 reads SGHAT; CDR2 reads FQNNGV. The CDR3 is CASTPWAEDTQYF. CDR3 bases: TGTGCCAGCACCCCTTGGGCCGAAGATACGCAGTATTTT.

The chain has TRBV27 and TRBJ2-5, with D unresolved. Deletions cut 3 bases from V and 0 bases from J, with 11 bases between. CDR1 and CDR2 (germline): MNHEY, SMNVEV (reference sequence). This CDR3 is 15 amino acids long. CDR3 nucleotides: TGTGCCAGCAGTTTTGCGTGGCAGTACCAAGAGACCCAGTACTTC. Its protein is CASSFAWQYQETQYF.

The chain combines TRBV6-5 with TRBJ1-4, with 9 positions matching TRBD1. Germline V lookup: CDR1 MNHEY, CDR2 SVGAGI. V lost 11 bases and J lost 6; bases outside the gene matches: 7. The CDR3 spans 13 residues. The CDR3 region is CASRDREDEKLFF. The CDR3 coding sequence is TGTGCCTCCCGGGACAGGGAGGATGAAAAACTGTTTTTT.

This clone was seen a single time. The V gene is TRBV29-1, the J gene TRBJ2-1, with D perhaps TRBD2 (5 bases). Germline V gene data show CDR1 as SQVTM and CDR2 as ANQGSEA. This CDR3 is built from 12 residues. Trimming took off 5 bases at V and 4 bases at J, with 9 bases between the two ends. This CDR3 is CSVLRGYNEQFF. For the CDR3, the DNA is TGCAGCGTTTTGCGAGGGTACAATGAGCAGTTCTTC.

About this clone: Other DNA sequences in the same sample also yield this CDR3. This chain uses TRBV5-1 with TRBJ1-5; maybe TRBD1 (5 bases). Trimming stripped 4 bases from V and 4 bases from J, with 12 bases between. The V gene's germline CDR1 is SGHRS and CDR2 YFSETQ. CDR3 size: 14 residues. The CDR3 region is CASSNDSSNQPQHF. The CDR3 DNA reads TGCGCCAGCAGCAACGACAGTTCTAATCAGCCCCAGCATTTT.

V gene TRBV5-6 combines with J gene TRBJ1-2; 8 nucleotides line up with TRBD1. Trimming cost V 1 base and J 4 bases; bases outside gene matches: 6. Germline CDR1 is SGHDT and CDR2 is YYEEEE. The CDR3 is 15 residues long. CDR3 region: CASSLQTGASYGYTF. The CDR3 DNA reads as TGTGCCAGCAGCTTGCAGACAGGGGCGAGCTATGGCTACACCTTC.

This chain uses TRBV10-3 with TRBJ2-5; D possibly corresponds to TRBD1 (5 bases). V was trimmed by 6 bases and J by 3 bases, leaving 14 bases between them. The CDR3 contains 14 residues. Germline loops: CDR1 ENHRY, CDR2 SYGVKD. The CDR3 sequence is CAISQKLGEETQYF. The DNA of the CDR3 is TGTGCCATCAGCCAAAAGCTAGGGGAAGAGACCCAGTACTTC.

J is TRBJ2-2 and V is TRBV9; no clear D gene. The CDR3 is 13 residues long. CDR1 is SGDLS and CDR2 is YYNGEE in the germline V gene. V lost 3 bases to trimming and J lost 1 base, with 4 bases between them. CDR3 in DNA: TGTGCCAGCAGCGGGTTGAACACCGGGGAGCTGTTTTTT. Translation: CASSGLNTGELFF.

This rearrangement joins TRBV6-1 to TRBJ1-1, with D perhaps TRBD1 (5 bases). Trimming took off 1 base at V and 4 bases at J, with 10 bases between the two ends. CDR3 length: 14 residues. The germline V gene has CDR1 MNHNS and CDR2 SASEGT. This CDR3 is CASSEGGLATEAFF. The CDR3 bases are TGTGCCAGCAGTGAAGGGGGGTTGGCCACTGAAGCTTTCTTT.

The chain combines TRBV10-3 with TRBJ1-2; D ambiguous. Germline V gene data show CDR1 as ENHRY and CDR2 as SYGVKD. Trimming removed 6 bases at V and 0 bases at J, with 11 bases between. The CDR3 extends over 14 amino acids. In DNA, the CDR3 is TGTGCCATCAGACAGAGTTTCTCTAACTATGGCTACACCTTC. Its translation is CAIRQSFSNYGYTF.

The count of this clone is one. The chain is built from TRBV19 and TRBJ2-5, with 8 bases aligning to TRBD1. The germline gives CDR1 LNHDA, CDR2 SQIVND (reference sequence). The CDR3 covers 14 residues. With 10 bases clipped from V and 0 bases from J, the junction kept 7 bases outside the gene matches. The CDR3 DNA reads TGTGCCACGCGGACAGGGAGCCACCAAGAGACCCAGTACTTC. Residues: CATRTGSHQETQYF.

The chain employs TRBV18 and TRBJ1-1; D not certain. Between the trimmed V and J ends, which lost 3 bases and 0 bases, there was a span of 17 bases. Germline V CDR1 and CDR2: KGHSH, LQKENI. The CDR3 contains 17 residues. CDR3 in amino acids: CASSPSGPGVMNTEAFF. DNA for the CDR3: TGTGCCAGCTCACCTTCCGGTCCTGGCGTCATGAACACTGAAGCTTTCTTT.

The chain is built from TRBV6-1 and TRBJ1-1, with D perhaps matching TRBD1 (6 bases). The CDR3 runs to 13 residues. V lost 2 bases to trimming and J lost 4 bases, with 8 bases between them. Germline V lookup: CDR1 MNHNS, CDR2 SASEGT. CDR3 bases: TGTGCCAGCAGTGAAATAGGGGGCACTGAAGCTTTCTTT. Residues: CASSEIGGTEAFF.

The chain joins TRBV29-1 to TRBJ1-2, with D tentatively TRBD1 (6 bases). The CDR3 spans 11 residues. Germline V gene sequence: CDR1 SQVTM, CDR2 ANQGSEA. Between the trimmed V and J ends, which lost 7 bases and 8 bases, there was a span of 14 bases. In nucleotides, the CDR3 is TGCAGCGCTACAGGGAATGGGGGCTACACCTTC. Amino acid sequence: CSATGNGGYTF.

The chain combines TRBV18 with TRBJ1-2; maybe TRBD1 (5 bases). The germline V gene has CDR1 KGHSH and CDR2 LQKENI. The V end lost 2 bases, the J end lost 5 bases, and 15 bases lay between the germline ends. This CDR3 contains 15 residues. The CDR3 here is CASSPEAGILYGYTF. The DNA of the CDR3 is TGTGCCAGCTCACCAGAGGCAGGGATCCTTTATGGCTACACCTTC.

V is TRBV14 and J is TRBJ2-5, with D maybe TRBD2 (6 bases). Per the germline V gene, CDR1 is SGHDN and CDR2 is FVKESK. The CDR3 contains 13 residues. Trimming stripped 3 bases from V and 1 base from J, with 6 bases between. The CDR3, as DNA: TGTGCCAGCAGCCAGGGACTCCAAGAGACCCAGTACTTC. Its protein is CASSQGLQETQYF.

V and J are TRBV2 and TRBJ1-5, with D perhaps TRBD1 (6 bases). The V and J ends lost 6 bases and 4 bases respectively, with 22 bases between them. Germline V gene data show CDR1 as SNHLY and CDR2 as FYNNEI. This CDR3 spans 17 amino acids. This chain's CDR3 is CASRAASGTLSNQPQHF. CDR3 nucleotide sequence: TGTGCCAGCAGAGCCGCCAGCGGGACACTCTCTAATCAGCCCCAGCATTTT.

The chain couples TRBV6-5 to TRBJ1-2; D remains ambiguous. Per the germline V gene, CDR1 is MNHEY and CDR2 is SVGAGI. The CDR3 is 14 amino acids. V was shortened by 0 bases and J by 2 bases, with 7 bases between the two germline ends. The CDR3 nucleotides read TGTGCCAGCAGTTACTCGAACGGAAACTATGGCTACACCTTC. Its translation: CASSYSNGNYGYTF.